This T cell receptor beta chain was obtained from a study of T-cell reconstitution after alpha-beta-depleted transplantation in children. Study-wide points: Reportedly, only several hundred clones from non-depleted graft cells drove alpha-beta T-cell counts at about two months. It was surviving recipient T cells and thymic progenitors that gave some patients high TCRbeta diversity at day 60. From newly produced T cells came most of the T-cell counts and diversity one year after transplant.

This clonotype was recorded a few times. No antigen is known for it. Unique molecular identifiers were built into the TCRbeta library. From the PCR reads, TCRdb called clonotypes with MiXCR, one entry per CDR3 protein. The table has around 700,000 distinct CDR3 sequences, roughly 13% seen once. The CDR3 length is 15 residues. V lost 1 base and J 7 bases, leaving 16 bases between the germline ends. The germline V gene has CDR1 SGHRS and CDR2 YFSETQ. The genes are TRBV5-1 and TRBJ2-3; no firm D call. The receptor was isolated from a girl aged 2-10 years with congenital amegakaryocytic thrombocytopenia, due to receive a stem cell transplant. The sample here was PBMCs, taken before TCRalphabeta/CD19-depleted stem cell transplant. This chain's CDR3 is CASSLMYAPLNTQYF. The CDR3 DNA is TGCGCCAGCAGCTTGATGTACGCACCCCTAAATACGCAGTATTTT.